The clone carrying this T cell receptor (beta chain) showed up just once. The source of the sample is a study of blood T cell repertoires in COVID-19. Study-level background: Italy, Spain and the United States were the sources of the convalescent and acute COVID-19 samples. The cDNA or gDNA used as material had been derived from T cells, B-cell-depleted T cells, or PBMCs.

Original data processing: By means of reference gene primer amplification, nucleated cell counts were estimated. Sequencing was performed with immunoSEQ multiplex PCR; in TCRdb, only in-frame clones are kept and a portion is missing. The V and J calls and clone size are taken from that table; D and trimming were inferred from the DNA. The sample includes tens of thousands of clones, 86% of them seen just once. The sequenced sample consisted of peripheral blood. This clonotype was sampled from a man in his fifties with active COVID-19.

The CDR3, as DNA: TGTGCCAGCAGCCGCCATGAGCAGCGGGGGACCGGGGAGCTGTTTTTT. This encodes CASSRHEQRGTGELFF. The V gene is TRBV3-1 (or the pseudogene TRBV3-2), the J gene TRBJ2-2; 8 bases are shared with TRBD2. CDR1 and CDR2 (germline): LGHDT, YNNKEL (reference sequence). This CDR3 region has 16 residues. V lost 4 bases and J lost 5; bases outside the gene matches: 9.